This TCR beta chain derives from a study of early T cells in non-severe SARS-CoV-2 infection. Study as a whole: Unsorted whole-blood RNA was sequenced in bulk, leaving chains unpaired. The study's findings and limits: VDJdb matching, biased toward anti-spike CD8 responses, missed private and CD4 specificities.

Ten or more counts support this clonotype. Its antigen is not identified. As part of library construction, unique molecular identifiers were attached to individual cDNA molecules. From the 5' RACE reads, TCRdb called clonotypes with MiXCR, one entry per CDR3 protein. Among roughly 66,000 distinct CDR3 sequences listed, approximately 9.2% were seen once. Germline V gene data show CDR1 as MGHRA and CDR2 as YSYEKL. With 1 base clipped from V and 8 bases from J, the junction kept 5 bases outside the gene matches. The CDR3 runs 15 residues. The specimen sequenced was whole blood. The genes are TRBV4-1 and TRBJ2-1, with 10 bases identical to TRBD2. The TCR comes from an adult who was a healthcare worker with PCR-confirmed SARS-CoV-2 infection or an uninfected control (not recorded which). The CDR3 DNA reads as TGCGCCAGCAGCCAAGGGCCTAGCGGGAGCGATGAGCAGTTCTTC. This codes for CASSQGPSGSDEQFF.